The sample holds many counts of the clone carrying this T cell receptor beta chain. Its target is not known. This sample is part of a study of T cells in Graves' hyperthyroidism and ophthalmopathy. Researchers barred patients who had uncontrolled infection, other autoimmune disease, pregnancy or lactation. TCR beta CDR3 regions were amplified from RNA. An initial round of RT-PCR targeting the TCR CDR3 relied on the HTBI primer set. One entry per CDR3 protein, called by TCRdb with MiXCR from the multiplex PCR reads. The sample has 650,000 to 800,000 distinct CDR3 sequences; over 40% are singletons. Germline loops: CDR1 DFQATT, CDR2 SNEGSKA (reference sequence). The CDR3 length is 13 residues. Trimming cost V 5 bases and J 1 base, with 11 bases left between them. Overall study results and limits: With a median lead of around 6.7 months before onset, the model predicted ophthalmopathy. Most expanded thyroid clonotypes above 0.001 recurred in blood. Stable hyperthyroidism was separated from ophthalmopathy by a model based on 13 V-J features.

This chain joins TRBV20-1 and TRBJ2-5, with D possibly TRBD2 on 6 matching bases. The source of this sequence is an adult man with Graves' disease, either hyperthyroidism or ophthalmopathy (not recorded which). Material: peripheral blood or thyroid tissue (not recorded which). The CDR3 DNA sequence: TGCAGTGCTCTTTTACTAGCCCAAGAGACCCAGTACTTC. This codes for CSALLLAQETQYF.